Listed below are T cell receptor beta chains from one sample, sequenced in a study of CD8+CD57+ T cells in acquired aplastic anemia. One entry per CDR3 protein results from TCRdb running MiXCR on the reads. The data show approximately 130,000 distinct CDR3 sequences, roughly two fifths seen once. Sample: sorted CD4+, CD8+, or CD8+CD57+ T cells (not recorded which) from PBMCs. These receptors all come from a human donor in good health, serving as a control. CDR3s include the opening cysteine and the closing phenylalanine or tryptophan. The order of the fields is clone size, D gene, J gene, V gene, CDR3 protein, CDR3 DNA. A D gene is named only where the DNA matches it firmly. Not every row has a clone size; where given, it reads once, few, many or a size class.

abundance: few
d_gene: NA
j_gene: TRBJ1-1
v_gene: TRBV30
CDR3aa: CAWSRGGVVGGSEAFF
CDR3nt: TGTGCCTGGAGTAGAGGTGGGGTGGTCGGTGGCTCTGAAGCTTTCTTT

abundance: few
d_gene: NA
j_gene: TRBJ1-5
v_gene: TRBV7-8
CDR3aa: CASRLGGSNQPQHF
CDR3nt: TGTGCCAGCCGCCTAGGGGGGAGCAATCAGCCCCAGCATTTT

abundance: NA
d_gene: NA
j_gene: TRBJ2-5
v_gene: TRBV20-1
CDR3aa: CSALGRPETQYF
CDR3nt: TGCAGTGCCTTGGGCCGCCCAGAGACCCAGTACTTC

abundance: NA
d_gene: NA
j_gene: TRBJ1-1
v_gene: TRBV15
CDR3aa: CAASRETQTEAFF
CDR3nt: TGCGCCGCCAGCAGAGAGACTCAAACTGAAGCTTTCTTT

abundance: many
d_gene: NA
j_gene: TRBJ2-7
v_gene: TRBV7-6
CDR3aa: CASSLGDSSSYEQYF
CDR3nt: TGTGCCAGCAGCTTAGGCGACAGCAGCTCCTACGAGCAGTACTTC

abundance: NA
d_gene: NA
j_gene: TRBJ1-5
v_gene: TRBV2
CDR3aa: CASSSGTPNQPQHF
CDR3nt: TGTGCCAGCAGCTCCGGGACCCCCAATCAGCCCCAGCATTTT

abundance: many
d_gene: NA
j_gene: TRBJ1-2
v_gene: TRBV4-2
CDR3aa: CASSPGGDNYGYTF
CDR3nt: TGTGCCAGCAGCCCTGGGGGTGATAACTATGGCTACACCTTC

abundance: many
d_gene: NA
j_gene: TRBJ2-7
v_gene: TRBV6-1
CDR3aa: CASSEETEQYF
CDR3nt: TGTGCCAGCAGTGAAGAGACAGAGCAGTACTTC

abundance: NA
d_gene: TRBD1
j_gene: TRBJ2-7
v_gene: TRBV15
CDR3aa: CAIGQGYEQYF
CDR3nt: TGTGCCATCGGACAGGGGTACGAGCAGTACTTC

abundance: once
d_gene: TRBD1
j_gene: TRBJ1-4
v_gene: TRBV10-3
CDR3aa: CAISESTGGWEKLFF
CDR3nt: TGTGCCATCAGTGAGTCAACAGGGGGCTGGGAAAAACTGTTTTTT

abundance: few
d_gene: TRBD1
j_gene: TRBJ1-2
v_gene: TRBV18
CDR3aa: CASSLDRAMGYGYTF
CDR3nt: TGTGCCAGCTCACTGGACAGGGCGATGGGCTATGGCTACACCTTC

abundance: NA
d_gene: TRBD2
j_gene: TRBJ2-5
v_gene: TRBV27
CDR3aa: CASRSGGTQYF
CDR3nt: TGTGCCAGCAGGTCGGGGGGGACCCAGTACTTC

abundance: many
d_gene: NA
j_gene: TRBJ2-1
v_gene: TRBV19
CDR3aa: CASSPTGHNYNEQFF
CDR3nt: TGTGCCAGTTCCCCAACAGGGCACAACTACAATGAGCAGTTCTTC

abundance: many
d_gene: TRBD1
j_gene: TRBJ2-3
v_gene: TRBV12-3/TRBV12-4
CDR3aa: CASRRQGHTDTQYF
CDR3nt: TGTGCCAGCAGGAGACAGGGGCACACAGATACGCAGTATTTT

abundance: NA
d_gene: NA
j_gene: TRBJ2-1
v_gene: TRBV2
CDR3aa: CASSKAPSDVQFF
CDR3nt: TGTGCCAGCAGCAAAGCCCCAAGTGATGTGCAGTTCTTC

abundance: NA
d_gene: NA
j_gene: TRBJ2-7
v_gene: TRBV24-1
CDR3aa: CATSDSQGYEQYF
CDR3nt: TGTGCCACCAGTGACTCACAGGGCTACGAGCAGTACTTC

abundance: NA
d_gene: NA
j_gene: TRBJ1-1
v_gene: TRBV24-1
CDR3aa: CATSDLRGSEAFF
CDR3nt: TGTGCCACCAGTGATTTAAGGGGGTCTGAAGCTTTCTTT

abundance: many
d_gene: NA
j_gene: TRBJ1-5
v_gene: TRBV6-1
CDR3aa: CASSEVTGVYQPQHF
CDR3nt: TGTGCCAGCAGTGAAGTTACAGGAGTTTATCAGCCCCAGCATTTT

abundance: NA
d_gene: NA
j_gene: TRBJ2-7
v_gene: TRBV20-1
CDR3aa: CSATTSPHEQYF
CDR3nt: TGCAGTGCTACCACGTCCCCCCACGAGCAGTACTTC

abundance: many
d_gene: NA
j_gene: TRBJ2-7
v_gene: TRBV3-1
CDR3aa: CASSPVTSAGSYEQYF
CDR3nt: TGTGCCAGCAGCCCCGTGACCTCGGCGGGGTCCTACGAGCAGTACTTC

abundance: NA
d_gene: NA
j_gene: TRBJ1-2
v_gene: TRBV15
CDR3aa: CATSRGTYNYGYTF
CDR3nt: TGTGCCACCAGCAGAGGGACTTACAACTATGGCTACACCTTC

abundance: many
d_gene: NA
j_gene: TRBJ1-1
v_gene: TRBV7-9
CDR3aa: CASSLGPKRTAFF
CDR3nt: TGTGCCAGCAGCTTAGGCCCTAAAAGAACAGCTTTCTTT

abundance: NA
d_gene: TRBD1
j_gene: TRBJ1-2
v_gene: TRBV20-1
CDR3aa: CSAGTGSGEGYTF
CDR3nt: TGCAGTGCTGGGACAGGGAGTGGGGAGGGCTACACCTTC

abundance: NA
d_gene: NA
j_gene: TRBJ1-4
v_gene: TRBV10-2
CDR3aa: CASSESQKLFF
CDR3nt: TGCGCCAGCAGTGAGTCTCAAAAACTGTTTTTT

abundance: NA
d_gene: NA
j_gene: TRBJ2-5
v_gene: TRBV10-3
CDR3aa: CAISPGPGQDWEETQYF
CDR3nt: TGTGCCATCAGTCCGGGGCCGGGGCAAGACTGGGAAGAGACCCAGTACTTC

abundance: few
d_gene: NA
j_gene: TRBJ2-7
v_gene: TRBV5-5
CDR3aa: CASSLTPRDYEQYF
CDR3nt: TGTGCCAGCAGCTTGACCCCCCGGGACTACGAGCAGTACTTC

abundance: many
d_gene: NA
j_gene: TRBJ1-2
v_gene: TRBV5-6
CDR3aa: CASSLGTFQPYTF
CDR3nt: TGTGCCAGCAGCTTGGGTACCTTTCAGCCTTACACCTTC

abundance: many
d_gene: NA
j_gene: TRBJ2-3
v_gene: TRBV24-1
CDR3aa: CATSDPRTRQSDTQYF
CDR3nt: TGTGCCACCAGTGATCCCCGGACCAGACAATCGGATACGCAGTATTTT

abundance: NA
d_gene: NA
j_gene: TRBJ2-1
v_gene: TRBV12-3/TRBV12-4
CDR3aa: CASSLVVGEQFF
CDR3nt: TGTGCCAGCAGTTTAGTCGTGGGAGAGCAGTTCTTC

abundance: many
d_gene: TRBD2
j_gene: TRBJ2-7
v_gene: TRBV5-1
CDR3aa: CASSAGLAGGYEQYF
CDR3nt: TGCGCCAGCAGCGCGGGACTAGCGGGAGGCTACGAGCAGTACTTC

abundance: NA
d_gene: NA
j_gene: TRBJ2-3
v_gene: TRBV7-2
CDR3aa: CASSLVSRTDSQYF
CDR3nt: TGTGCCAGCAGCTTGGTCAGCCGCACAGATTCGCAGTATTTT

abundance: NA
d_gene: TRBD2
j_gene: TRBJ2-7
v_gene: TRBV2
CDR3aa: CASTTGGGSYEQYF
CDR3nt: TGTGCCAGCACCACGGGAGGGGGGTCCTACGAGCAGTACTTC

abundance: NA
d_gene: TRBD2
j_gene: TRBJ2-3
v_gene: TRBV19
CDR3aa: CASRGGADTQYF
CDR3nt: TGTGCCAGCCGGGGGGGCGCAGATACGCAGTATTTT

abundance: NA
d_gene: TRBD2
j_gene: TRBJ2-5
v_gene: TRBV6-5
CDR3aa: CASSYTSGTQYF
CDR3nt: TGTGCCAGCAGTTATACTAGCGGGACCCAGTACTTC

abundance: many
d_gene: NA
j_gene: TRBJ1-1
v_gene: TRBV6-1
CDR3aa: CASHLAVGTEAFF
CDR3nt: TGTGCCAGCCACCTTGCGGTAGGGACTGAAGCTTTCTTT

abundance: many
d_gene: NA
j_gene: TRBJ1-2
v_gene: TRBV5-4
CDR3aa: CASSLDRVGGYTF
CDR3nt: TGTGCCAGCAGCTTGGACAGGGTGGGTGGCTACACCTTC

abundance: many
d_gene: NA
j_gene: TRBJ1-5
v_gene: TRBV2
CDR3aa: CASSPTLNRSQHF
CDR3nt: TGTGCCAGCAGTCCAACCCTTAACAGGTCCCAGCATTTT

abundance: once
d_gene: NA
j_gene: TRBJ1-2
v_gene: TRBV15
CDR3aa: CATSRDTNDDYTF
CDR3nt: TGTGCCACCAGCCGGGACACGAACGATGACTACACCTTC

abundance: many
d_gene: TRBD1
j_gene: TRBJ1-1
v_gene: TRBV20-1
CDR3aa: CSAPEIQGASAFF
CDR3nt: TGCAGTGCTCCAGAGATACAGGGGGCGTCAGCTTTCTTT

abundance: many
d_gene: TRBD1
j_gene: TRBJ2-5
v_gene: TRBV12-5
CDR3aa: CASGRDSQETQYF
CDR3nt: TGTGCTAGTGGTCGGGACAGCCAAGAGACCCAGTACTTC

abundance: NA
d_gene: NA
j_gene: TRBJ2-7
v_gene: TRBV25-1
CDR3aa: CASSDPKRDTQYEQYF
CDR3nt: TGTGCCAGCAGTGATCCCAAAAGGGACACCCAGTACGAGCAGTACTTC

abundance: many
d_gene: TRBD2
j_gene: TRBJ2-1
v_gene: TRBV6-4
CDR3aa: CASSPGLAGDEQFF
CDR3nt: TGTGCCAGCAGCCCCGGACTAGCGGGAGATGAGCAGTTCTTC

abundance: medium-sized
d_gene: NA
j_gene: TRBJ1-2
v_gene: TRBV2
CDR3aa: CASSAMAALNYGYTF
CDR3nt: TGTGCCAGCAGTGCAATGGCTGCTCTTAACTATGGCTACACCTTC

abundance: many
d_gene: TRBD2
j_gene: TRBJ2-7
v_gene: TRBV12-3/TRBV12-4
CDR3aa: CASSLASGSLSEQYF
CDR3nt: TGTGCCAGCAGTTTAGCCAGCGGGAGTTTGAGCGAGCAGTACTTC

abundance: many
d_gene: NA
j_gene: TRBJ2-5
v_gene: TRBV25-1
CDR3aa: CASSPSWGRETQYF
CDR3nt: TGTGCCAGCAGTCCCTCTTGGGGAAGAGAGACCCAGTACTTC